This TCR beta chain was sequenced for a study of blood T cell repertoires in COVID-19. About the study: Acute and convalescent COVID-19 specimens originated in the United States, Italy and Spain. PBMCs, B-cell-depleted T cells, or T cells were the source of the cDNA or gDNA that made up the material.

Original processing notes: Reference gene primers were amplified, and this amplification served to estimate nucleated cell counts. Repertoires were generated with immunoSEQ multiplex PCR, while TCRdb's copy carries only in-frame clones and drops some. That table supplies the V and J calls and clone size; D and trimming were determined from the DNA. Counted here are around 250,000 clones, 65% to 85% occurring once; the ten biggest clones make up 4.5% to 7%. Material: peripheral blood. This TCR came from a man older than 75 with acute or convalescent COVID-19.

CDR3 sequence reads: CASAPLLGGSTDTQYF. The CDR3 DNA follows: TGTGCCAGCGCCCCCTTACTGGGGGGTAGCACAGATACGCAGTATTTT. This rearrangement joins TRBV3-1 (or the pseudogene TRBV3-2) to TRBJ2-3, with D tentatively TRBD2 (6 bases). Germline values: CDR1 LGHDT, CDR2 YNNKEL (reference sequence). CDR3 length equals 16 residues. Trimming removed 8 bases from V and 0 bases from J, with 18 bases in between.